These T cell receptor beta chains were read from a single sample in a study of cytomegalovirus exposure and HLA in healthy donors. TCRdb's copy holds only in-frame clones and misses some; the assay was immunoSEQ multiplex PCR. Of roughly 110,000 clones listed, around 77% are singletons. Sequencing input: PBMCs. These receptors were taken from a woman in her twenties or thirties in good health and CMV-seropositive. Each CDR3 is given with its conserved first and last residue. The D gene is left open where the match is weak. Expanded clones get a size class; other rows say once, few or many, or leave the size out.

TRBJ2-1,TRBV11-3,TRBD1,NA,TGTGCCAGCCGAGACAGGGGGCTCGACAATGAGCAGTTCTTC,CASRDRGLDNEQFF
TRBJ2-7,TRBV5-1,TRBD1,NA,TGCGCCAGCAGCCGCCTCGGGCAGGGGGCGTACGAGCAGTACTTC,CASSRLGQGAYEQYF
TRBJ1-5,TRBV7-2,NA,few,TGTGCCAGCAGCTTAGCGCCCCCAGATAGCAATCAGCCCCAGCATTTT,CASSLAPPDSNQPQHF
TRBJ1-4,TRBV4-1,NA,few,TGCGCCAGCAGCCGCCCACGGGAGGAACTGTTTTTT,CASSRPREELFF
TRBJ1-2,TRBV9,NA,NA,TGTGCCAGCAGCGTAATTACAGCTGGCTACACCTTC,CASSVITAGYTF
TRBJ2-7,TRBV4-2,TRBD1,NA,TGTGCCAGCAGCCTACCGGGACAGGAGTACGAGCAGTACTTC,CASSLPGQEYEQYF
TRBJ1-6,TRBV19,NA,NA,TGTGCCAGTAGTATTGAGGATTCACCCCTCCACTTT,CASSIEDSPLHF
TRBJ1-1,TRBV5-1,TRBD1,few,TGCGCCAGCAGCATAGGACAGGCGTCCGCCTTGAACACTGAAGCTTTCTTT,CASSIGQASALNTEAFF
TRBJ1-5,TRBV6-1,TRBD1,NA,TGTGCCACCTCGGGGGACAGGGGGCAACGGCCCCAGCATTTT,CATSGDRGQRPQHF
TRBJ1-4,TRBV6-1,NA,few,TGTGCCAGCAGCGTTCAGGGGAAGGAAGAAAAACTGTTTTTT,CASSVQGKEEKLFF
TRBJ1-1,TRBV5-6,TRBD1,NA,TGTGCCAGCAGCTTGCGATGGGACAGGGACTCTGAAGCTTTCTTT,CASSLRWDRDSEAFF
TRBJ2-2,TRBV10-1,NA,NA,TGCGCCAGCAGACCCGACGGGTCGGGGGAGCTGTTTTTT,CASRPDGSGELFF
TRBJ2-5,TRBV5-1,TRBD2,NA,TGCGCCAGCAGCTTTAGCGGGAGTACTGAGACCCAGTACTTC,CASSFSGSTETQYF
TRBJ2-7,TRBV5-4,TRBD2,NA,TGTGCCAGCAGCCCGAGCGGGGGGCAGTACTACGAGCAGTACTTC,CASSPSGGQYYEQYF
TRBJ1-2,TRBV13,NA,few,TGTGCCAGCAGCTTAGGTGGGGGGTATGGCTACACCTTC,CASSLGGGYGYTF
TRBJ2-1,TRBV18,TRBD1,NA,TGTGCCAGCTCACCAGGGACAGGAGGTAATGAGCAGTTCTTC,CASSPGTGGNEQFF
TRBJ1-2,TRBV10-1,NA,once,TGCGCCAGCAGTGAGTCGGGGCAGACTTATGGCTACACCTTC,CASSESGQTYGYTF
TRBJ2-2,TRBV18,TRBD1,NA,TGTGCCAGCCCGCCGATCAGGGGGCCTACGAACACCGGGGAGCTGTTTTTT,CASPPIRGPTNTGELFF
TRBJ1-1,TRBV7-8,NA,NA,TGTGCCAGCAGCTTAAAGTTTGTACGGGATACTAACACTGAAGCTTTCTTT,CASSLKFVRDTNTEAFF
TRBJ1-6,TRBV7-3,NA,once,TGTGCCAGCAGCCCCCCCGGGGGGGGCGGTTATAATTCACCCCTCCACTTT,CASSPPGGGGYNSPLHF